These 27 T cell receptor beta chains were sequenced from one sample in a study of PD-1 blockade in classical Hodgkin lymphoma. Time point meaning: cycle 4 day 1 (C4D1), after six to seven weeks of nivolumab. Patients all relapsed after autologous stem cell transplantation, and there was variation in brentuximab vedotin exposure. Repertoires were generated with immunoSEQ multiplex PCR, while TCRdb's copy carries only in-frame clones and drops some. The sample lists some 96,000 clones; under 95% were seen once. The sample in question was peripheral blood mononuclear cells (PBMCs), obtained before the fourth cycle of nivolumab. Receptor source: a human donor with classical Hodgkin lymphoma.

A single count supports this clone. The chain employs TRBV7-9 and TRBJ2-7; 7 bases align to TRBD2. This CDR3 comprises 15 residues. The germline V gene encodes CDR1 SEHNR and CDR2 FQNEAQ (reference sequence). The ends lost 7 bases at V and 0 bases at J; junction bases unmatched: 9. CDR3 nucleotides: TGTGCCAGCACCCCCTCCGGGAGGCCCTCCTACGAGCAGTACTTC. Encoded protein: CASTPSGRPSYEQYF.

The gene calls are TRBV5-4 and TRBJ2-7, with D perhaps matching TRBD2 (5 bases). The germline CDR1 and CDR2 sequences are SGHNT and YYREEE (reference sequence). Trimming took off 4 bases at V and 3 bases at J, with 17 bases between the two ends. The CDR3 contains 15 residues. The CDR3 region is CASSRPVGGFYEQYF. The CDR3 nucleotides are TGTGCCAGCAGCCGACCCGTCGGCGGGTTCTACGAGCAGTACTTC.

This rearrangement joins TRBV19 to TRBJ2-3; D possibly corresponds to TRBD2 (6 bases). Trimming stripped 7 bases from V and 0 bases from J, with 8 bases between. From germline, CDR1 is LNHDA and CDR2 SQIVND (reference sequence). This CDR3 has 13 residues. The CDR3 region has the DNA TGTGCCAGTACTGGGACTAGCACAGATACGCAGTATTTT. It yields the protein CASTGTSTDTQYF.

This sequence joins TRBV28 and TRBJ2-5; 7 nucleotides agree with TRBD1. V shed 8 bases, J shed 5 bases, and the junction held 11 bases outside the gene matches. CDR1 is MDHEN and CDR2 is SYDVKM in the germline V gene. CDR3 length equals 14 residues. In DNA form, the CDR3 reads TGTGCCAGCTCTCGACAGGGCGCAAGGGAGACCCAGTACTTC. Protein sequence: CASSRQGARETQYF.

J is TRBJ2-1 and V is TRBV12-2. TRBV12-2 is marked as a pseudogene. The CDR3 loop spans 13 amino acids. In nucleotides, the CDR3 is TGTGCAAGTCGCCGCATGTTTAAGAAAGAGCAGTTCTTC. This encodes CASRRMFKKEQFF.

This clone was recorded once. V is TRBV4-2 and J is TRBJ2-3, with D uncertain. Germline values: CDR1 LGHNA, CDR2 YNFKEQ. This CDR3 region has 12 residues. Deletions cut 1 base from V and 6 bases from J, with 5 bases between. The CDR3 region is CASSQAWDTQYF. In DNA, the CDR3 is TGTGCCAGCAGCCAAGCTTGGGATACGCAGTATTTT.

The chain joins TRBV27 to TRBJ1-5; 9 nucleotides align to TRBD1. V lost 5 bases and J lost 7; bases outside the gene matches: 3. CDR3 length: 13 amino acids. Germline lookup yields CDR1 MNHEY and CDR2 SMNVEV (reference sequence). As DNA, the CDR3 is TGTGCCAGCAGTGGGGACAGGGACCAGCCCCAGCATTTT. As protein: CASSGDRDQPQHF.

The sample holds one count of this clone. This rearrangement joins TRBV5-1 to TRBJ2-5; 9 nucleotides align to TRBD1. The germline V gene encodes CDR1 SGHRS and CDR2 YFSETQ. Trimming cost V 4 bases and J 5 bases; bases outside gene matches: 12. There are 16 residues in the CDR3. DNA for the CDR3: TGCGCCAGCAGCCCTGGGGACAGGGAAAAAATTGAGACCCAGTACTTC. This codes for CASSPGDREKIETQYF.

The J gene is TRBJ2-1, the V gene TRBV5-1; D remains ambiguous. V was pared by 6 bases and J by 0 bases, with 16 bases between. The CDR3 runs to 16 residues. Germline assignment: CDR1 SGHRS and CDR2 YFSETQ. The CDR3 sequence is CASNLAAPRSYNEQFF. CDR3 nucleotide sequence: TGCGCCAGCAATTTGGCAGCTCCCCGCTCCTACAATGAGCAGTTCTTC.

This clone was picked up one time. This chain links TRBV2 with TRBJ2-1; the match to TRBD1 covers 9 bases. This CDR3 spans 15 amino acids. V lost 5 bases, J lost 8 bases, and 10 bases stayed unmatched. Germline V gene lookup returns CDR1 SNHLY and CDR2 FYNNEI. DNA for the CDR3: TGTGCCAGCAGTCCCGGGACAGGGTCTTGGGATGAGCAGTTCTTC. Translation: CASSPGTGSWDEQFF.

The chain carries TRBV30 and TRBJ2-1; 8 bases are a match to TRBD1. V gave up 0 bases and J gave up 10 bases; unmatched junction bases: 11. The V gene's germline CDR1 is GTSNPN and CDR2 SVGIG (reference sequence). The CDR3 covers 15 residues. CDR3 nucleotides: TGTGCCTGGAGTGTATGGCGGGACAGGCGTATGGAGCAGTTCTTC. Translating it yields CAWSVWRDRRMEQFF.

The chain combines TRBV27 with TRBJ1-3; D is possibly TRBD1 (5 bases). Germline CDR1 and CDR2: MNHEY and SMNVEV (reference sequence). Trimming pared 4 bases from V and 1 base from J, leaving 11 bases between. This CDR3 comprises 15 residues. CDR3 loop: CASSYKGHSGNTIYF. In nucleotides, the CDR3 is TGTGCCAGCAGTTATAAGGGGCATTCTGGAAACACCATATATTTT.

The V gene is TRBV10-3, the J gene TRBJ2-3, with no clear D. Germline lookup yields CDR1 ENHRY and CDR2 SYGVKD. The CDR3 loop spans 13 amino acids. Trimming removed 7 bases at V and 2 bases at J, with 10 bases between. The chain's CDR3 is CAITPDPTDTQYF. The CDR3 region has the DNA TGTGCCATCACACCGGACCCCACAGATACGCAGTATTTT.

The CDR3 spells CASSLVTSGRMETQYF. The CDR3 nucleotides read TGTGCCAGCAGCTTGGTTACTAGCGGGAGGATGGAGACCCAGTACTTC. The V and J genes are TRBV5-6 and TRBJ2-5; TRBD2 matches at 12 bases. The CDR3 is 16 amino acids. The germline gives CDR1 SGHDT, CDR2 YYEEEE. V was pared by 0 bases and J by 5 bases, with 5 bases of the junction left unmatched.

In DNA, the CDR3 is TGCGCCAGCAGCTTAGACAGGGTTTTTGAAGAGACCCAGTACTTC. This gives the protein CASSLDRVFEETQYF. This chain joins TRBV5-1 and TRBJ2-5, with 7 bases matching TRBD1. V was pared by 2 bases and J by 3 bases, with 7 bases of the junction left unmatched. This CDR3 spans 15 amino acids. The germline V gene encodes CDR1 SGHRS and CDR2 YFSETQ.

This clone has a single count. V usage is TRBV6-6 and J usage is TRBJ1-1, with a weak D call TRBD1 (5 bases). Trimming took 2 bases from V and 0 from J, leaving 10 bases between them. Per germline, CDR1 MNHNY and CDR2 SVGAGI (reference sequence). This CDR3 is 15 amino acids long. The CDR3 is CASSYRPGMNTEAFF. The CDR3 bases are TGTGCCAGCAGTTACCGCCCAGGGATGAACACTGAAGCTTTCTTT.

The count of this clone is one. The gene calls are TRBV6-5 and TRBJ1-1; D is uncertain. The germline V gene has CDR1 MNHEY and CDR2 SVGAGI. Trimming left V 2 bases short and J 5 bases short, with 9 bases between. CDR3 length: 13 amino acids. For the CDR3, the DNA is TGTGCCAGCAGTTACCCGACTCGGACTGAAGCTTTCTTT. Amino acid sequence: CASSYPTRTEAFF.

In DNA form, the CDR3 reads TGTGCCAGCAGTACCGTAGATACGCAGTATTTT. Its translation: CASSTVDTQYF. V is TRBV28 and J is TRBJ2-3; D gene uncertain. Trimming removed 5 bases at V and 5 bases at J, with 5 bases between. The CDR3 consists of 11 residues. The germline V gene has CDR1 MDHEN and CDR2 SYDVKM.

CDR3 protein: CASRGPGVGYEQYF. In DNA, the CDR3 is TGTGCCAGCAGGGGGCCGGGAGTGGGGTACGAGCAGTACTTC. This chain links TRBV27 with TRBJ2-7; D perhaps matches TRBD2 (6 bases). Trimming left V 6 bases short and J 4 bases short, with 16 bases between. Germline-derived CDR1 and CDR2 are MNHEY and SMNVEV (reference sequence). The CDR3 has 14 amino acids.

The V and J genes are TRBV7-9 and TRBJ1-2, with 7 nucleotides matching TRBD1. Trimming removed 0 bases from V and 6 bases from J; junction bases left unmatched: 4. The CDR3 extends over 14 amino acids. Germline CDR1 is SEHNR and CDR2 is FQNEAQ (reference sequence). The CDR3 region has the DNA TGTGCCAGCAGCTTAGCACCGACAGGGAATGGCTACACCTTC. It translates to CASSLAPTGNGYTF. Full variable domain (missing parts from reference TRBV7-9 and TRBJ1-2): DTGVSQNPRHKITKRGQNVTFRCDPISEHNRLYWYRQTLGQGPEFLTYFQNEAQLEKSRLLSDRFSAERPKGSFSTLEIQRTEQGDSAMYLCASSLAPTGNGYTFGSGTRLTVV.

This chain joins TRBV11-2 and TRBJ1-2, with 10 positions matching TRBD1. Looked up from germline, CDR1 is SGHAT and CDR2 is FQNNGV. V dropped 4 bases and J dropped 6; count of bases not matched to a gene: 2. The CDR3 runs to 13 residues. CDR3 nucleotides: TGTGCCAGCAGCTCTGACAGGGGGCATGGCTACACCTTC. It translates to CASSSDRGHGYTF.

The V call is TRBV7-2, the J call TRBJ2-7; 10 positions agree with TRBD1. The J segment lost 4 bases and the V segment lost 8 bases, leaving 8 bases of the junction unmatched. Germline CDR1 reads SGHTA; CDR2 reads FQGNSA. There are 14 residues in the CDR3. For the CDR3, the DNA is TGTGCCAGCTCGAGGACAGGGGGTTCATACGAGCAGTACTTC. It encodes CASSRTGGSYEQYF.

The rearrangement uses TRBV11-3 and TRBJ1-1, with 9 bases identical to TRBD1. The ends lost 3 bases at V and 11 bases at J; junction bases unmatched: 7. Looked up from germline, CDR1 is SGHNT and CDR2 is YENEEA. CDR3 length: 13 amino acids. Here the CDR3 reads CASSLEQGAPAFF. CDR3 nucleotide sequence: TGTGCCAGCAGCTTGGAACAGGGGGCGCCGGCTTTCTTT. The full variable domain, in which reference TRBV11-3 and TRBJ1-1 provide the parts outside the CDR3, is EAGVVQSPRYKIIEKKQPVAFWCNPISGHNTLYWYLQNLGQGPELLIRYENEEAVDDSQLPKDRFSAERLKGVDSTLKIQPAELGDSAVYLCASSLEQGAPAFFGQGTRLTVV.

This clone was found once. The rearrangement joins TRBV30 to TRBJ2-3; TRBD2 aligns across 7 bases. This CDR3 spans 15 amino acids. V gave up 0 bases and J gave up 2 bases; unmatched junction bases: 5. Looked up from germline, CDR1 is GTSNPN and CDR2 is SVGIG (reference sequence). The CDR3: CAWSVGLAATDTQYF. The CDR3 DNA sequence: TGTGCCTGGAGTGTCGGCCTAGCGGCCACAGATACGCAGTATTTT.

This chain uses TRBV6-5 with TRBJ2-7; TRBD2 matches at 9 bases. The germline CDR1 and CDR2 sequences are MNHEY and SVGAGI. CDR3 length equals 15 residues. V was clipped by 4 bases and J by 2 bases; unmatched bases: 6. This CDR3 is CASSSRLAVAYEQYF. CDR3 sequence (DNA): TGTGCCAGCAGTTCCCGACTAGCGGTAGCCTACGAGCAGTACTTC.

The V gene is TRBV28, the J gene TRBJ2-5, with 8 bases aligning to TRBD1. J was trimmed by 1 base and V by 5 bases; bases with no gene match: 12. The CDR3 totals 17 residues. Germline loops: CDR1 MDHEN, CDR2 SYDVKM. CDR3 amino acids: CASSHTGTGYPQETQYF. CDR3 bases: TGTGCCAGCAGTCACACCGGGACAGGATATCCCCAAGAGACCCAGTACTTC.

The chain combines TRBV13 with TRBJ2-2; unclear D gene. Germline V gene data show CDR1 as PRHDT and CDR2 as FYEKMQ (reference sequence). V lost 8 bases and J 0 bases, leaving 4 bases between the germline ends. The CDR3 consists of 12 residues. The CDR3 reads CASGTNTGELFF. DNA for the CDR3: TGTGCCAGCGGGACGAACACCGGGGAGCTGTTTTTT.